These 28 T cell receptor beta chains share one sample of origin, sequenced in a study of cytomegalovirus exposure and HLA in healthy donors. PCR employed 60 Vbeta and 13 Jbeta primers. Libraries were prepared by immunoSEQ multiplex PCR; TCRdb keeps only in-frame clonotypes and omits some of them. The sample yields approximately 170,000 clones, 70% to 90% seen once. The sequenced material came from PBMCs. The source is a man younger than 45 in good health and CMV-seropositive.

The chain is built from TRBV5-4 and TRBJ2-7; 8 positions match TRBD1. The CDR3 covers 17 residues. Germline assignment: CDR1 SGHNT and CDR2 YYREEE (reference sequence). With 2 bases clipped from V and 4 bases from J, the junction kept 14 bases outside the gene matches. The CDR3 protein is CASSFYGQGELQYEQYV. The CDR3 nucleotides are TGTGCCAGCAGCTTCTATGGACAGGGTGAACTTCAGTACGAGCAGTACGTC.

A word on this clone: Other DNA sequences in this sample translate to the same CDR3. The CDR3 DNA reads as TGTGCCAGCAGTCCCGGGACAGGGGAAGAGCAGTACGTC. Protein product: CASSPGTGEEQYV. The rearrangement links TRBV27 to TRBJ2-7; 10 bases line up with TRBD1. V shed 5 bases, J shed 7 bases, and the junction held 5 bases outside the gene matches. The germline CDR1 and CDR2 sequences are MNHEY and SMNVEV (reference sequence). This CDR3 region has 13 residues.

This clone is a singleton in its sample. V and J are TRBV18 and TRBJ2-1, with 7 bases that match TRBD2. Germline V gives CDR1 KGHSH, CDR2 LQKENI. The CDR3 is 14 residues long. V gave up 3 bases and J gave up 4 bases; unmatched junction bases: 3. The CDR3 nucleotides are TGTGCCAGCTCACCCCCCGGGAGGTACAATGAGCAGTTCTTC. This encodes CASSPPGRYNEQFF.

The CDR3 bases are TGCGCCAGCAGCGCCGCCGGGAGCTCCTACGAGCAGTACTTC. This gives the protein CASSAAGSSYEQYF. V and J are TRBV5-1 and TRBJ2-7; possibly TRBD2 for D (6 bases). Germline assignment: CDR1 SGHRS and CDR2 YFSETQ. The CDR3 contains 14 residues. V was trimmed by 4 bases and J by 0 bases, leaving 11 bases between them.

This rearrangement joins TRBV10-3 to TRBJ1-1; no definite D call. Trimming cost V 3 bases and J 6 bases, with 8 bases left between them. From germline, CDR1 is ENHRY and CDR2 SYGVKD. The CDR3 sequence is 12 residues long. The CDR3 DNA is TGTGCCATCAGTGAAAGGAGTCCTGAAGCTTTCTTT. This sequence encodes CAISERSPEAFF.

The rearrangement joins TRBV19 to TRBJ1-1; D gene ambiguous. Trimming took off 1 base at V and 1 base at J, with 13 bases between the two ends. The CDR3 consists of 16 residues. Germline values: CDR1 LNHDA, CDR2 SQIVND (reference sequence). The CDR3 coding sequence is TGTGCCAGTAGTATAGGAATGGGCGCGCCGAACACTGAAGCTTTCTTT. This encodes CASSIGMGAPNTEAFF.

This chain joins TRBV29-1 and TRBJ1-1; tentatively, D is TRBD1 (5 bases). Germline assignment: CDR1 SQVTM and CDR2 ANQGSEA. Trimming left V 4 bases short and J 7 bases short, with 22 bases between. CDR3 size: 15 residues. CDR3 loop: CSVGSVGGRQREAFF. The CDR3 DNA reads as TGCAGCGTTGGGTCCGTTGGGGGGAGACAGCGTGAAGCTTTCTTT.

The chain employs TRBV15 and TRBJ2-4, with 8 bases aligning to TRBD1. This CDR3 region has 16 residues. The trim removed 4 bases at V and 6 bases at J, leaving 11 bases unmatched. Per the germline V gene, CDR1 is LNHNV and CDR2 is YYDKDF (reference sequence). The CDR3 reads CATSTGQGVHVNIQYF. The CDR3 coding sequence is TGTGCCACCAGCACCGGACAGGGCGTACATGTAAACATTCAGTACTTC.

This chain links TRBV5-6 with TRBJ1-2; D may be TRBD1 (5 bases). The V end lost 1 base, the J end lost 4 bases, and 8 bases lay between the germline ends. Per the germline V gene, CDR1 is SGHDT and CDR2 is YYEEEE. The CDR3 sequence is 13 residues long. The CDR3 is CASSLTGLYGYTF. CDR3 nucleotide sequence: TGTGCCAGCAGCTTGACAGGTCTCTATGGCTACACCTTC.

This rearrangement joins TRBV5-1 to TRBJ1-1; 9 nucleotides agree with TRBD1. Germline V lookup: CDR1 SGHRS, CDR2 YFSETQ. This CDR3 region has 17 residues. Trimming took 0 bases from V and 0 from J; bases not matched to a gene: 6. The CDR3 nucleotides are TGCGCCAGCAGCTTGGGTTACAGGGGGCCTATGAACACTGAAGCTTTCTTT. It encodes CASSLGYRGPMNTEAFF.

The V call is TRBV7-8, the J call TRBJ2-7, with 10 bases matching TRBD1. The CDR3 consists of 21 residues. Per germline, CDR1 SGHVS and CDR2 FQNEAQ. J was trimmed by 4 bases and V by 5 bases; bases with no gene match: 26. The CDR3 DNA follows: TGTGCCAGCAGCAAACTGGGTGGAGGCCCCGGGGACAGGGGTAGACCATACGAGCAGTACTTC. This sequence encodes CASSKLGGGPGDRGRPYEQYF.

This clone is a singleton in its sample. The rearrangement joins TRBV10-3 to TRBJ2-5, with 10 bases matching TRBD2. The CDR3 is 17 amino acids. Germline V gene sequence: CDR1 ENHRY, CDR2 SYGVKD. V was pared by 3 bases and J by 2 bases, with 9 bases of the junction left unmatched. The CDR3 is CAISDRLAGDRQETQYF. As DNA, the CDR3 is TGTGCCATCAGTGATAGGCTAGCGGGAGACCGGCAAGAGACCCAGTACTTC.

This clone was seen once. The J gene is TRBJ2-1, the V gene TRBV29-1; 8 bases match TRBD2. Germline CDR1 is SQVTM and CDR2 is ANQGSEA. This CDR3 region has 14 residues. Trimming at V came to 4 bases and at J to 9 bases, leaving 11 bases not matched to a gene. The CDR3 DNA reads TGCAGCGTTGTAGGCGGGAGGTCAGCATCTGAGCAGTTCTTC. It translates to CSVVGGRSASEQFF.

The CDR3 DNA sequence: TGCGCCAGCAGCTCGGACACTATACTCAATGGGGAGACCCAGTACTTC. Protein product: CASSSDTILNGETQYF. This chain connects TRBV5-1 to TRBJ2-5, with D perhaps matching TRBD1 (5 bases). V was clipped by 3 bases and J by 5 bases, with 20 bases between them. The CDR3 runs to 16 residues. Germline CDR1 reads SGHRS; CDR2 reads YFSETQ.

The rearrangement uses TRBV10-3 and TRBJ2-3; D might be TRBD2 (5 bases). This CDR3 is built from 15 residues. The V gene lost 6 bases and the J gene lost 2 bases, with 15 bases spanning the gap. Germline V lookup: CDR1 ENHRY, CDR2 SYGVKD. The CDR3 DNA reads as TGTGCCATCAGGGGGTCGGCGGGCTACACAGATACGCAGTATTTT. It specifies CAIRGSAGYTDTQYF.

CDR3 loop: CASSRKTGRNKNEQFF. DNA of the CDR3: TGCGCCAGCAGCCGAAAGACAGGGCGAAATAAAAATGAGCAGTTCTTC. This sequence joins TRBV4-3 and TRBJ2-1; 7 bases agree with TRBD1. The germline gives CDR1 LGHNA, CDR2 YSLEER. The CDR3 runs 16 residues. The ends lost 4 bases at V and 7 bases at J; junction bases unmatched: 13.

The V gene is TRBV5-1, the J gene TRBJ2-4; 9 bases match TRBD2. The CDR3 is made up of 14 amino acids. V lost 0 bases and J lost 5; bases outside the gene matches: 0. Germline CDR1 is SGHRS and CDR2 is YFSETQ. CDR3 sequence reads: CASSLGLAENIQYF. The CDR3 DNA is TGCGCCAGCAGCTTGGGACTAGCGGAAAACATTCAGTACTTC.

The chain carries TRBV11-3 and TRBJ2-5; 10 nucleotides agree with TRBD2. Trimming took 3 bases from V and 7 from J; bases not matched to a gene: 8. CDR1 and CDR2 from the germline V gene are SGHNT and YENEEA. CDR3 length: 15 residues. The CDR3: CASSLSLAGVGTQYF. The CDR3 bases are TGTGCCAGCAGCTTGTCGCTAGCGGGAGTTGGGACCCAGTACTTC.

This clone was seen once. V is TRBV29-1 and J is TRBJ2-2, with TRBD1 matching over 8 bases. Germline lookup yields CDR1 SQVTM and CDR2 ANQGSEA. V was pared by 4 bases and J by 6 bases, with 7 bases of the junction left unmatched. This CDR3 has 14 amino acids. The CDR3 region is CSVVTTGAPGELFF. CDR3 coding DNA: TGCAGCGTTGTGACGACAGGGGCCCCCGGGGAGCTGTTTTTT.

V and J are TRBV11-1 and TRBJ2-3; 14 positions agree with TRBD2. CDR1 and CDR2 from the germline V gene are SGHAT and FQDESV (reference sequence). The CDR3 is 17 amino acids. J was trimmed by 4 bases and V by 1 base; bases with no gene match: 4. The DNA of the CDR3 is TGTGCCAGCAGCTTAGTCGGACTAGCGGGAGGTGCAGATACGCAGTATTTT. Protein product: CASSLVGLAGGADTQYF.

This clone occurred a few times. The chain joins TRBV4-1 to TRBJ2-3; D gene ambiguous. Germline V CDR1 and CDR2: MGHRA, YSYEKL. This CDR3 has 16 amino acids. V shed 1 base and J shed 2 bases, with 13 bases lying between them. The CDR3, as DNA: TGCGCCAGCAGCCAAGGTCGGTCACGCCTCACAGATACGCAGTATTTT. It is translated as CASSQGRSRLTDTQYF.

This chain links TRBV7-2 with TRBJ2-3, with 12 bases lining up with TRBD2. With 1 base clipped from V and 1 base from J, the junction kept 9 bases outside the gene matches. The CDR3 has 19 residues. Germline V CDR1 and CDR2: SGHTA, FQGNSA. CDR3 DNA sequence: TGTGCCAGCAGCTTAGTCGCCCTAGCGGGAGGGAGAGGCACAGATACGCAGTATTTT. Encoded protein: CASSLVALAGGRGTDTQYF.

This clone was recorded only once. CDR3 in DNA: TGCACCAGCAACTATAGCGGGAGCATTCAGTACTTC. Encoded protein: CTSNYSGSIQYF. The V call is TRBV1, the J call TRBJ2-4; the tabulated D call, TRBD2, remains unverified against the DNA. TRBV1 is reported as a pseudogene. This CDR3 has 12 amino acids.

A remark on this clone: A junction boundary mismatches the germline segment, possibly from a read error. The chain recombines TRBV7-9 with TRBJ1-1; D not certain. The CDR3 totals 12 residues. Germline CDR1 reads SEHNR; CDR2 reads FQNEAQ (reference sequence). The CDR3: CSSSLVSTEAFF. The CDR3 coding sequence is TGTTCCAGCAGCTTAGTTAGCACTGAAGCTTTCTTT.

This chain uses TRBV27 with TRBJ1-6; D gene unclear. Trimming stripped 5 bases from V and 8 bases from J, with 10 bases between. The CDR3 consists of 13 residues. CDR1 and CDR2 from the germline V gene are MNHEY and SMNVEV (reference sequence). CDR3 DNA: TGTGCCAGCAGTCAACTCCTAGATTCACCCCTCCACTTT. This gives the protein CASSQLLDSPLHF.

This chain uses TRBV5-4 with TRBJ2-1, with TRBD2 matching over 9 bases. This CDR3 has 16 residues. CDR1 is SGHNT, CDR2 YYREEE, per germline (reference sequence). J lost 5 bases, V lost 3 bases, and 9 bases had no gene match. The CDR3 DNA follows: TGTGCCAGCAGCTCCCCCCGGGCGGGGGGGAACAATGAGCAGTTCTTC. It encodes CASSSPRAGGNNEQFF.

The CDR3, as DNA: TGTGCCAGCAGTGAAGGAGGGCCCCCTTACTACGAGCAGTACTTC. Protein: CASSEGGPPYYEQYF. The chain links TRBV2 to TRBJ2-7; D is possibly TRBD2 (5 bases). V was pared by 1 base and J by 3 bases, with 13 bases between. This CDR3 has 15 amino acids. Germline-derived CDR1 and CDR2 are SNHLY and FYNNEI.

The gene calls are TRBV6-1 and TRBJ1-6; TRBD1 might be the D (6 bases). This CDR3 spans 14 amino acids. Per germline, CDR1 MNHNS and CDR2 SASEGT. V lost 3 bases and J lost 5, with 8 bases in between. The CDR3 reads CASSDRGNNSPLHF. CDR3 nucleotide sequence: TGTGCCAGCAGTGACAGGGGAAATAATTCACCCCTCCACTTT.